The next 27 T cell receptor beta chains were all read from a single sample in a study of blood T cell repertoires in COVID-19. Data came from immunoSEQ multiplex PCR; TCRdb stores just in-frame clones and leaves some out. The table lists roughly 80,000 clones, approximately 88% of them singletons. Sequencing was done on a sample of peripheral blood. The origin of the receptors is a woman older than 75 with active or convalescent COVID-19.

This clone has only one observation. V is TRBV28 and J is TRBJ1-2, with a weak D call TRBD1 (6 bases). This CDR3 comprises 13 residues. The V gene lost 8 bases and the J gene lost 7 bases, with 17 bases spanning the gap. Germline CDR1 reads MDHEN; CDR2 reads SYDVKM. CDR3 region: CASVYTGTPGYTF. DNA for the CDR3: TGTGCCAGCGTATATACAGGGACCCCTGGCTACACCTTC.

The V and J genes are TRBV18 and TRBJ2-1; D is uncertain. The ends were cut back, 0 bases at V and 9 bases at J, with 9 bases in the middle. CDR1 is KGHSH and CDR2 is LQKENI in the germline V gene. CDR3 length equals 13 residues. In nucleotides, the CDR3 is TGTGCCAGCTCACCACCTCCCTCGGGTGAGCAGTTCTTC. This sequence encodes CASSPPPSGEQFF.

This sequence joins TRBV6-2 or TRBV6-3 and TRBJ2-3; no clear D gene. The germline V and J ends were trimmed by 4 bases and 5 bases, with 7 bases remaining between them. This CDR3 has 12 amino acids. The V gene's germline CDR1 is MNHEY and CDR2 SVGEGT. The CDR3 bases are TGTGCCAGCAGTTTCGTCGGAGATACGCAGTATTTT. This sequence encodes CASSFVGDTQYF.

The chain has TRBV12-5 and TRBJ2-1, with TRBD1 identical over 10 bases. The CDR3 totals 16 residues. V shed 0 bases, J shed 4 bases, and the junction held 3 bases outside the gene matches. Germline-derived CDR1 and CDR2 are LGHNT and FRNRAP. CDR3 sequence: CASGLVLGQGYNEQFF. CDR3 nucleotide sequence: TGTGCTAGTGGTTTGGTTCTGGGACAGGGGTACAATGAGCAGTTCTTC.

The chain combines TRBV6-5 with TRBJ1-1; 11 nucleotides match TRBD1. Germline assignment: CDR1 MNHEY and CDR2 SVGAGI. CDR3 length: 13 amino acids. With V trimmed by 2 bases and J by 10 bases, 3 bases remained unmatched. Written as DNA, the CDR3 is TGTGCCAGCAGTTACGGACAGGGGGCATTAGCTTTCTTT. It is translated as CASSYGQGALAFF.

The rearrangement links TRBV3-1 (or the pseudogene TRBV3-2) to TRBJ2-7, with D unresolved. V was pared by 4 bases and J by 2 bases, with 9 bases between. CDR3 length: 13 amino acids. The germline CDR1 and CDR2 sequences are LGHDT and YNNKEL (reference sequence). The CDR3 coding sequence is TGTGCCAGCAGCCCACCAACAACCTACGAGCAGTACTTC. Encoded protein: CASSPPTTYEQYF.

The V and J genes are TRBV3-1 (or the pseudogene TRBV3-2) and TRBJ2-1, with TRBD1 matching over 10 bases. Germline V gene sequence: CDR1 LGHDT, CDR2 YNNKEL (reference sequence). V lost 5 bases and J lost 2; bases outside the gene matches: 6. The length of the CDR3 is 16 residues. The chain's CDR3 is CASSGRDRGTYNEQFF. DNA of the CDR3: TGTGCCAGCAGCGGAAGGGACAGGGGCACCTACAATGAGCAGTTCTTC.

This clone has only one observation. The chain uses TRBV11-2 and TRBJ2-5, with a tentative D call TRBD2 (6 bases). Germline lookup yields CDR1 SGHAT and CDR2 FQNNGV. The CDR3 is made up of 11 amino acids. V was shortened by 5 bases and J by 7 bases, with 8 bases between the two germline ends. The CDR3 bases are TGTGCCAGCAGCAGGGACTTGACCCAGTACTTC. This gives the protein CASSRDLTQYF.

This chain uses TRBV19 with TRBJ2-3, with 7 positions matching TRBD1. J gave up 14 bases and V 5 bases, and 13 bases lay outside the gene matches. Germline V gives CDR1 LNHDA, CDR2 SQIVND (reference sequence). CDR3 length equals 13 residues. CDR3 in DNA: TGTGCCAGTAGTGCCGACAGGGACGCCAGACTGTATTTT. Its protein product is CASSADRDARLYF.

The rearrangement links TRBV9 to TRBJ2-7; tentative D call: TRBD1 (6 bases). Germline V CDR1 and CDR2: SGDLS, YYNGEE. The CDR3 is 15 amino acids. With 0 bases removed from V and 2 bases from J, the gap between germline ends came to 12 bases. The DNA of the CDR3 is TGTGCCAGCAGCGTAGGGGTGGGGGCCACCTACGAGCAGTACTTC. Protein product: CASSVGVGATYEQYF.

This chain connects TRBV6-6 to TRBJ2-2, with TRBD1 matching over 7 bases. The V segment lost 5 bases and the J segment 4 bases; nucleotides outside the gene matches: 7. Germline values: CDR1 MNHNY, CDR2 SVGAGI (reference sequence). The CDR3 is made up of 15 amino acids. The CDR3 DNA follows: TGTGCCAGCAGTCCGACAGGGACGGGCACCGGGGAGCTGTTTTTT. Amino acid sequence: CASSPTGTGTGELFF.

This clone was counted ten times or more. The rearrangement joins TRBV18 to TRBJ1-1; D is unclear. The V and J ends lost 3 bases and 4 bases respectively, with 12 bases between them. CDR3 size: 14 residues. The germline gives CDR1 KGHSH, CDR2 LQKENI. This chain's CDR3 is CASSPLGRSTEAFF. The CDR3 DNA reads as TGTGCCAGCTCACCGCTTGGTAGGAGCACTGAAGCTTTCTTT. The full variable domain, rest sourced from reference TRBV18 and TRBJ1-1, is NAGVMQNPRHLVRRRGQEARLRCSPMKGHSHVYWYRQLPEEGLKFMVYLQKENIIDESGMPKERFSAEFPKEGPSILRIQQVVRGDSAAYFCASSPLGRSTEAFFGQGTRLTVV.

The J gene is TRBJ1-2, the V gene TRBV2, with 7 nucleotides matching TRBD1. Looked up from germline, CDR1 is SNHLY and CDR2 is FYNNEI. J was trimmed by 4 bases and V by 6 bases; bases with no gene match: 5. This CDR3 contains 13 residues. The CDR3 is CASRRDSGYGYTF. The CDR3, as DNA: TGTGCCAGCAGGAGGGACAGCGGCTATGGCTACACCTTC.

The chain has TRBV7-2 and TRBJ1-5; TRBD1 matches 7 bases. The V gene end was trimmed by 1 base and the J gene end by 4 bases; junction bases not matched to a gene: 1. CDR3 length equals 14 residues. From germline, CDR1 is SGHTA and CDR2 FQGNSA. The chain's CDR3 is CASSLVQGNQPQHF. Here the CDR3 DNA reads TGTGCCAGCAGCTTAGTACAGGGGAATCAGCCCCAGCATTTT.

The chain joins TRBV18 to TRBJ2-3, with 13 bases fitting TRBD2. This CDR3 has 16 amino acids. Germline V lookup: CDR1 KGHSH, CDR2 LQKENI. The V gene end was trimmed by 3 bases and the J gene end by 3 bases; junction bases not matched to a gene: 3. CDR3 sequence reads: CASSPRTSGSTDTQYF. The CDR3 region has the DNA TGTGCCAGCTCACCGAGGACTAGCGGGAGTACAGATACGCAGTATTTT.

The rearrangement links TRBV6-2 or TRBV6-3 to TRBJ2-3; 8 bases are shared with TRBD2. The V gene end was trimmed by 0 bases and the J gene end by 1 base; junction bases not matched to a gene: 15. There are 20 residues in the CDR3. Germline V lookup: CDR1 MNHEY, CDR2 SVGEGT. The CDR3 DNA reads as TGTGCCAGCAGTTACTCGAAGGTTGCTAGCGGGCTTCTCCGCACAGATACGCAGTATTTT. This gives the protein CASSYSKVASGLLRTDTQYF.

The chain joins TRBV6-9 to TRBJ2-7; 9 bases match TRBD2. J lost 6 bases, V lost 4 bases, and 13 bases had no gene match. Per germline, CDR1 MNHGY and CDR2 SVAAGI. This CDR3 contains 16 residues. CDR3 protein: CASSFYSGRSPPEQYF. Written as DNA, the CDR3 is TGTGCCAGCAGTTTTTATAGCGGGAGATCCCCCCCCGAGCAGTACTTC.

CDR3 loop: CASSLTAGIVYEQYF. The CDR3 nucleotides are TGCGCCAGCAGCTTAACGGCAGGGATAGTCTACGAGCAGTACTTC. V usage is TRBV5-1 and J usage is TRBJ2-7; tentative D call: TRBD1 (5 bases). V was cut by 2 bases and J by 3 bases, with 15 bases left in between. This CDR3 region has 15 residues. CDR1 is SGHRS and CDR2 is YFSETQ in the germline V gene.

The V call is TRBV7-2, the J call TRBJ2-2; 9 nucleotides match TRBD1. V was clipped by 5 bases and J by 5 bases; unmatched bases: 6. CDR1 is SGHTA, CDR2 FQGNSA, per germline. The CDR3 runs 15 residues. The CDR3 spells CASSRTGGRTGELFF. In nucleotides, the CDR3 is TGTGCCAGCAGCCGTACAGGGGGCCGAACCGGGGAGCTGTTTTTT.

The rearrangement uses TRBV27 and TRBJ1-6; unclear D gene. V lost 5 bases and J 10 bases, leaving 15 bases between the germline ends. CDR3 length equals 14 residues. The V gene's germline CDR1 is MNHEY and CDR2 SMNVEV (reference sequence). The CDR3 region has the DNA TGTGCCAGCAGTCTCAGACAAGCCCGATCACCCCTCCACTTT. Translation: CASSLRQARSPLHF.

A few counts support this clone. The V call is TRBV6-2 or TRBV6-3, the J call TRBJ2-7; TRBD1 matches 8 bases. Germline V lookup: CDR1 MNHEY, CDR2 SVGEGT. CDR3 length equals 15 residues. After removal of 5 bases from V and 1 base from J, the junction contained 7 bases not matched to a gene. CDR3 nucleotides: TGTGCCAGCAGTGGCAGGGGGCGCGGATCCTACGAGCAGTACTTC. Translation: CASSGRGRGSYEQYF.

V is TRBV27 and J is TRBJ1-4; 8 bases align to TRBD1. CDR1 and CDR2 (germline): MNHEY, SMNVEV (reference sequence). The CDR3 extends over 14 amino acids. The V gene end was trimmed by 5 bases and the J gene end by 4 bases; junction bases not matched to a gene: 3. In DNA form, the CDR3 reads TGTGCCAGCAGTCCCAGGGGGCGTAATGAAAAACTGTTTTTT. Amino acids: CASSPRGRNEKLFF.

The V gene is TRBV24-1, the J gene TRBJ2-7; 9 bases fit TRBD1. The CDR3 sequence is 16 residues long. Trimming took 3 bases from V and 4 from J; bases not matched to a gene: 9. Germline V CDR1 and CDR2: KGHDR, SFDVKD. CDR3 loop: CATSDTQGARLYEQYF. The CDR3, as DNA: TGTGCCACCAGTGATACACAGGGGGCACGTCTATACGAGCAGTACTTC.

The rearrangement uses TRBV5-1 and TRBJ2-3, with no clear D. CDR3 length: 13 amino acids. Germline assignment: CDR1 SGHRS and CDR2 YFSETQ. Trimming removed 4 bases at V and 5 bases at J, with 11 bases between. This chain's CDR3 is CASSDRVQDTQYF. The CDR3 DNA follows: TGCGCCAGCAGCGACCGGGTACAAGATACGCAGTATTTT.

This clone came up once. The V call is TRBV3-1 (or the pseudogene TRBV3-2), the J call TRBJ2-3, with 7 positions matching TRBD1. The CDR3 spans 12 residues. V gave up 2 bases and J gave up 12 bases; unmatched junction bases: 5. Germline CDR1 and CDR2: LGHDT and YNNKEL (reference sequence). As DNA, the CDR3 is TGTGCCAGCAGCCAACGACAGGGCTCCCAGTATTTT. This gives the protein CASSQRQGSQYF.

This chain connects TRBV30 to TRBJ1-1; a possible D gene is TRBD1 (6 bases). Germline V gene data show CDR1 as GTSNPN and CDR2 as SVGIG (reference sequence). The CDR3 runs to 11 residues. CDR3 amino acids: CARRGGTEAFF. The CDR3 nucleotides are TGTGCTAGGAGGGGGGGCACTGAAGCTTTCTTT. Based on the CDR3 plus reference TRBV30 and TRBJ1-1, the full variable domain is SQTIHQWPATLVQPVGSPLSLECTVEGTSNPNLYWYRQAAGRGLQLLFYSVGIGQISSEVPQNLSASRPQDRQFILSSKKLLLSDSGFYLCARRGGTEAFFGQGTRLTVV.

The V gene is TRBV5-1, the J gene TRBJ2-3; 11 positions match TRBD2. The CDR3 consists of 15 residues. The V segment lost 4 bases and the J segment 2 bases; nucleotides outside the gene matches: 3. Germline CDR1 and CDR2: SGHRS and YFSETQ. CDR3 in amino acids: CASSILAGDTDTQYF. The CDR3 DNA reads TGCGCCAGCAGCATACTAGCGGGGGACACAGATACGCAGTATTTT. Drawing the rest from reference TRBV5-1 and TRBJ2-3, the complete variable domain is KAGVTQTPRYLIKTRGQQVTLSCSPISGHRSVSWYQQTPGQGLQFLFEYFSETQRNKGNFPGRFSGRQFSNSRSEMNVSTLELGDSALYLCASSILAGDTDTQYFGPGTRLTVL.